Listed below are T cell receptor beta chains from one sample, sequenced in a study of blood T cells in healthy people across ages. Via MiXCR, TCRdb re-called the 5' RACE reads, giving one row per CDR3 protein. The sample consists of roughly 900,000 distinct CDR3 sequences, less than 35% of them appearing once. The sequencing sample was made of blood. The origin of the receptors is a woman aged 80 or over in good health. CDR3s include the opening cysteine and the closing phenylalanine or tryptophan. Each record gives: CDR3 DNA, CDR3 protein, V gene, J gene, D gene, clone size. The D gene is left open where the match is weak. Not every row has a clone size; where given, it reads once, few, many or a size class.

CDR3 DNA: TGCAGCGTTGATGGGGGGGGCCAGGGGCCCCAGCATTTT; CDR3 protein: CSVDGGGQGPQHF; V gene: TRBV29-1; J gene: TRBJ1-5; D gene: -; clone size: many
CDR3 DNA: TGTGCCAGCATCCCCGGTGGGGGGACTGAAGCTTTCTTT; CDR3 protein: CASIPGGGTEAFF; V gene: TRBV2; J gene: TRBJ1-1; D gene: -; clone size: few
CDR3 DNA: TGTGCCAGCAGTCCCCGGCCGGGTCGAGAGCAGTACTTC; CDR3 protein: CASSPRPGREQYF; V gene: TRBV27; J gene: TRBJ2-7; D gene: -; clone size: many
CDR3 DNA: TGTGCCAGCAGCGTAGGTCTGGGGGCACAAGAGACCCAGTACTTC; CDR3 protein: CASSVGLGAQETQYF; V gene: TRBV9; J gene: TRBJ2-5; D gene: -; clone size: many
CDR3 DNA: TGTGCCAGCAGCCCTTACGGTTACGAGCAGTACTTC; CDR3 protein: CASSPYGYEQYF; V gene: TRBV7-9; J gene: TRBJ2-7; D gene: -; clone size: many
CDR3 DNA: TGTGCCAGCAGTACAGGGTGGGGGACCCAGTACTTC; CDR3 protein: CASSTGWGTQYF; V gene: TRBV28; J gene: TRBJ2-5; D gene: -; clone size: -
CDR3 DNA: TGTGCCACCAGCAGAGCGGATAGCGGAACCGACTACGAGCAGTACTTC; CDR3 protein: CATSRADSGTDYEQYF; V gene: TRBV15; J gene: TRBJ2-7; D gene: -; clone size: -
CDR3 DNA: TGTGCCAGCAGCCAAGGTGGGACAGGGGGATCGGGTACGCAGTATTTT; CDR3 protein: CASSQGGTGGSGTQYF; V gene: TRBV7-2; J gene: TRBJ2-3; D gene: TRBD1; clone size: -
CDR3 DNA: TGTGCCAGCAGCCGAGGACTAGCGGATTACGAGCAGTACTTC; CDR3 protein: CASSRGLADYEQYF; V gene: TRBV27; J gene: TRBJ2-7; D gene: TRBD2; clone size: many
CDR3 DNA: TGCAGCGTTGGTGGGACAGGGGGTGAAAAACTGTTTTTT; CDR3 protein: CSVGGTGGEKLFF; V gene: TRBV29-1; J gene: TRBJ1-4; D gene: TRBD1; clone size: -
CDR3 DNA: TGTGCCGGCTCACGGCGCACAGATACGCAGTATTTT; CDR3 protein: CAGSRRTDTQYF; V gene: TRBV18; J gene: TRBJ2-3; D gene: -; clone size: -
CDR3 DNA: TGTGCCAGCAGCTTAGCGGGCAGAGTTCAGGCCCTCCACTTT; CDR3 protein: CASSLAGRVQALHF; V gene: TRBV7-2; J gene: TRBJ1-6; D gene: -; clone size: many
CDR3 DNA: TGTGCCTGGAGTCAGGGTCTTTCACCCCTCCACTTT; CDR3 protein: CAWSQGLSPLHF; V gene: TRBV30; J gene: TRBJ1-6; D gene: -; clone size: -
CDR3 DNA: TGTGCCAGCAGTGAAGTGCAGAACACTGAAGCTTTCTTT; CDR3 protein: CASSEVQNTEAFF; V gene: TRBV6-1; J gene: TRBJ1-1; D gene: -; clone size: -
CDR3 DNA: TGCGCCAGCAGCTTGGGGACAGTGTCCTCTGGGGCCAACGTCCTGACTTTC; CDR3 protein: CASSLGTVSSGANVLTF; V gene: TRBV5-1; J gene: TRBJ2-6; D gene: -; clone size: few
CDR3 DNA: TGTGCCAGCAGCGGGGACAGGGGGCGAGAGACCCAGTACTTC; CDR3 protein: CASSGDRGRETQYF; V gene: TRBV5-6; J gene: TRBJ2-5; D gene: TRBD1; clone size: -
CDR3 DNA: TGTGCCAGCCGGGGACAGGGACGAAACTATGGCTACACCTTC; CDR3 protein: CASRGQGRNYGYTF; V gene: TRBV2; J gene: TRBJ1-2; D gene: TRBD1; clone size: many
CDR3 DNA: TGTGCCAGCTCACAGGGGGTCGCCAATCAGCCCCAGCATTTT; CDR3 protein: CASSQGVANQPQHF; V gene: TRBV18; J gene: TRBJ1-5; D gene: -; clone size: few
CDR3 DNA: TGTGCCAGCAGCAAACTGCCGCGAGGAAATTCACCCCTCCACTTT; CDR3 protein: CASSKLPRGNSPLHF; V gene: TRBV5-5; J gene: TRBJ1-6; D gene: -; clone size: -
CDR3 DNA: TGCAGTGCTAGTCTGGGGGATGGCTACACCTTC; CDR3 protein: CSASLGDGYTF; V gene: TRBV20-1; J gene: TRBJ1-2; D gene: -; clone size: many
CDR3 DNA: TGTGCCAGCAGTTTAGGCTCGGGTCCCGGGGAGCTGTTTTTT; CDR3 protein: CASSLGSGPGELFF; V gene: TRBV12-3/TRBV12-4; J gene: TRBJ2-2; D gene: -; clone size: -
CDR3 DNA: TGTGCCAGCTCACCACCATCCCTCGGACAGGGTGAAGCTTTCTTT; CDR3 protein: CASSPPSLGQGEAFF; V gene: TRBV18; J gene: TRBJ1-1; D gene: TRBD1; clone size: -
CDR3 DNA: TGTGCCAGCAGTTCGAGGCGGCGCTATGGCTACACCTTC; CDR3 protein: CASSSRRRYGYTF; V gene: TRBV12-3/TRBV12-4; J gene: TRBJ1-2; D gene: -; clone size: once
CDR3 DNA: TGTGCCAGCAGTTTTTTCCCTCAGGGGGGACTAAGGAACGAGCAGTACTTC; CDR3 protein: CASSFFPQGGLRNEQYF; V gene: TRBV28; J gene: TRBJ2-7; D gene: -; clone size: many
CDR3 DNA: TGTGCCAGCAGCCAGGGTGGACCCAATGAGCAGTTCTTC; CDR3 protein: CASSQGGPNEQFF; V gene: TRBV14; J gene: TRBJ2-1; D gene: -; clone size: -
CDR3 DNA: TGTGCCAGCAGCCAGGCTAGCGGGGTCGAGACCCAGTACTTC; CDR3 protein: CASSQASGVETQYF; V gene: TRBV7-6; J gene: TRBJ2-5; D gene: TRBD2; clone size: many
CDR3 DNA: TGCGCCAGCAGCCAAGAAGGGGGCCGATCCCGCACAGATACGCAGTATTTT; CDR3 protein: CASSQEGGRSRTDTQYF; V gene: TRBV4-1; J gene: TRBJ2-3; D gene: TRBD1; clone size: -
CDR3 DNA: TGTGCCAGCAAACTGACAGGGGATGACTATGGCTACACCTTC; CDR3 protein: CASKLTGDDYGYTF; V gene: TRBV5-6; J gene: TRBJ1-2; D gene: TRBD1; clone size: many
CDR3 DNA: TGTGCCAGCAGCCACACGACTGGGTACCAAGAGACCCAGTACTTC; CDR3 protein: CASSHTTGYQETQYF; V gene: TRBV28; J gene: TRBJ2-5; D gene: -; clone size: many
CDR3 DNA: TGTGCCACCAGGGATAGGGACAGGGAGACAGATACGCAGTATTTT; CDR3 protein: CATRDRDRETDTQYF; V gene: TRBV24-1; J gene: TRBJ2-3; D gene: TRBD1; clone size: once
CDR3 DNA: TGTGCCAGCAGTGATACATGGGGGTCTCAGCCCCAGCATTTT; CDR3 protein: CASSDTWGSQPQHF; V gene: TRBV6-1; J gene: TRBJ1-5; D gene: -; clone size: many
CDR3 DNA: TGTGCCAGCAGCGCAGACCGCGGGGTCAATGAGCAGTTCTTC; CDR3 protein: CASSADRGVNEQFF; V gene: TRBV11-2; J gene: TRBJ2-1; D gene: -; clone size: many
CDR3 DNA: TGTGCCAGCTCACCCGGATGGGGGGGCGCAGAGACCCAGTACTTC; CDR3 protein: CASSPGWGGAETQYF; V gene: TRBV18; J gene: TRBJ2-5; D gene: -; clone size: many
CDR3 DNA: TGTGCCAGCAGCTTACAACTAGCGGGGGACAATGAGCAGTTCTTC; CDR3 protein: CASSLQLAGDNEQFF; V gene: TRBV7-2; J gene: TRBJ2-1; D gene: TRBD2; clone size: many
CDR3 DNA: TGTGCCAGCAGCAGTGGGAGGACCCTTCGAGAAAAACTGTTTTTT; CDR3 protein: CASSSGRTLREKLFF; V gene: TRBV7-9; J gene: TRBJ1-4; D gene: -; clone size: few
CDR3 DNA: TGTGCCAGCAGTTTCGATACGCAGTATTTT; CDR3 protein: CASSFDTQYF; V gene: TRBV12-3/TRBV12-4; J gene: TRBJ2-3; D gene: -; clone size: many
CDR3 DNA: TGTGCCAGCAGTTTTGGTTGGCTAGCGGGGGGTGTAGAGACCCAGTACTTC; CDR3 protein: CASSFGWLAGGVETQYF; V gene: TRBV28; J gene: TRBJ2-5; D gene: TRBD2; clone size: many
CDR3 DNA: TGTGCCAGCAGTTTAGATGTACTCAATGAAAAACTGTTTTTT; CDR3 protein: CASSLDVLNEKLFF; V gene: TRBV12-3/TRBV12-4; J gene: TRBJ1-4; D gene: -; clone size: -
CDR3 DNA: TGCAGTGCATTATATACCGGGGAGCTGTTTTTT; CDR3 protein: CSALYTGELFF; V gene: TRBV20-1; J gene: TRBJ2-2; D gene: -; clone size: -
CDR3 DNA: TGTGCCAGCAGTTTCCAGGGGCTGTACTTC; CDR3 protein: CASSFQGLYF; V gene: TRBV28; J gene: TRBJ2-4; D gene: -; clone size: few
CDR3 DNA: TGCAGTGCTTTACAGGGAGATGGGTACGAGCAGTACTTC; CDR3 protein: CSALQGDGYEQYF; V gene: TRBV20-1; J gene: TRBJ2-7; D gene: -; clone size: many
CDR3 DNA: TGTGCCAGCAGTTCCCGAGGGGTCGAGGGGTATGGCTACACCTTC; CDR3 protein: CASSSRGVEGYGYTF; V gene: TRBV27; J gene: TRBJ1-2; D gene: -; clone size: few
CDR3 DNA: TGTGCCAGCAGTAGACTAGCGGGGGGCCGTAACTACGAGCAGTACTTC; CDR3 protein: CASSRLAGGRNYEQYF; V gene: TRBV27; J gene: TRBJ2-7; D gene: TRBD2; clone size: many
CDR3 DNA: TGCAGTGCTATTTCGGGACAGGTGCCCTACGAGCAGTACTTC; CDR3 protein: CSAISGQVPYEQYF; V gene: TRBV20-1; J gene: TRBJ2-7; D gene: TRBD1; clone size: few
CDR3 DNA: TGTGCCAGCAGCTTAAGGTGGGGTAGCGGGGGGGTAAATGAGCAGTTCTTC; CDR3 protein: CASSLRWGSGGVNEQFF; V gene: TRBV5-5; J gene: TRBJ2-1; D gene: TRBD2; clone size: many
CDR3 DNA: TGTGCCAGCAGTGAAGGCCGGGGGGGCCAGAATGAGCAGTTCTTC; CDR3 protein: CASSEGRGGQNEQFF; V gene: TRBV7-2; J gene: TRBJ2-1; D gene: TRBD2; clone size: many
CDR3 DNA: TGTGCCACCAGCGGGGGAGACAGGTGGAACACTGAAGCTTTCTTT; CDR3 protein: CATSGGDRWNTEAFF; V gene: TRBV15; J gene: TRBJ1-1; D gene: -; clone size: -
CDR3 DNA: TGTGCCAGCAGCGTAGTAGGGGGCTGGGACGAGCAGTACTTC; CDR3 protein: CASSVVGGWDEQYF; V gene: TRBV9; J gene: TRBJ2-7; D gene: TRBD1; clone size: many
CDR3 DNA: TGTGCCTGGAGTGAGCGGGGGGAAGGTGAGCAGTTCTTC; CDR3 protein: CAWSERGEGEQFF; V gene: TRBV30; J gene: TRBJ2-1; D gene: TRBD2; clone size: many
CDR3 DNA: TGTGCCAGCAATGTGGACACACTCTATGGCTACACCTTC; CDR3 protein: CASNVDTLYGYTF; V gene: TRBV6-1; J gene: TRBJ1-2; D gene: -; clone size: few
CDR3 DNA: TGTGCCACCGCCAGGCTCTGGCGGGGGGATACAGATACGCAGTATTTT; CDR3 protein: CATARLWRGDTDTQYF; V gene: TRBV6-2/TRBV6-3; J gene: TRBJ2-3; D gene: TRBD2; clone size: few
CDR3 DNA: TGTGCCAGCATCGGACTAGCGGGGGGTCGCGGGACCCAGTACTTC; CDR3 protein: CASIGLAGGRGTQYF; V gene: TRBV7-2; J gene: TRBJ2-5; D gene: TRBD2; clone size: few
CDR3 DNA: TGTGCCACCACGGAAGCCCGGGATTTACCCTACGAGCAGTACTTC; CDR3 protein: CATTEARDLPYEQYF; V gene: TRBV7-2; J gene: TRBJ2-7; D gene: -; clone size: -
CDR3 DNA: TGTGCCAGCAGTTACTCCCAGGGGGCCGAAACGTACAATGAGCAGTTCTTC; CDR3 protein: CASSYSQGAETYNEQFF; V gene: TRBV6-5; J gene: TRBJ2-1; D gene: TRBD1; clone size: many
CDR3 DNA: TGCAGTGCGTCGGTTGGACAGGGGAGGCGTCAGCCCCAGCATTTT; CDR3 protein: CSASVGQGRRQPQHF; V gene: TRBV20-1; J gene: TRBJ1-5; D gene: TRBD1; clone size: few
CDR3 DNA: TGCGCCAGCAGCTTGGGAGGACACCAGTCCTACAATGAGCAGTTCTTC; CDR3 protein: CASSLGGHQSYNEQFF; V gene: TRBV5-1; J gene: TRBJ2-1; D gene: -; clone size: many
CDR3 DNA: TGCGCCAGCAGCTGGGGGACTAGCGGGTACGAGCAGTACTTC; CDR3 protein: CASSWGTSGYEQYF; V gene: TRBV5-1; J gene: TRBJ2-7; D gene: TRBD2; clone size: many
CDR3 DNA: TGTGCCAGCAGTCCCAGGGAACCTGGGGCCAACGTCCTGACTTTC; CDR3 protein: CASSPREPGANVLTF; V gene: TRBV12-3/TRBV12-4; J gene: TRBJ2-6; D gene: -; clone size: -
CDR3 DNA: TGCAGTGCTAGAGTAGGACAGGGAAATGAAAAACTGTTTTTT; CDR3 protein: CSARVGQGNEKLFF; V gene: TRBV20-1; J gene: TRBJ1-4; D gene: TRBD1; clone size: -